Listed here are 24 T cell receptor beta chains from one sample, sequenced in a study of cytomegalovirus exposure and HLA in healthy donors (dated by TCRdb to 2016 to 2017). Libraries were prepared through the immunoSEQ multiplex PCR assay. For the multiplex PCR, a mixture combining 60 forward primers for TCR Vbeta segments and 13 reverse primers for TCR Jbeta segments was used. Held by TCRdb, this immuneACCESS table contains in-frame sequences only and omits some clones. Under half of the omission traces to an unresolved V gene where checked; the cause of the rest is unknown. The sample table lists 60,000 or so clones, approximately 75% of them with a count of one. In total, the top ten clones hold roughly 3.3% of the sample. Sequenced sample: PBMCs. The receptors were gathered from a middle-aged woman in good health and CMV-seropositive.

V gene TRBV7-2 combines with J gene TRBJ1-5; 7 bases map to TRBD1. The CDR3 covers 14 residues. V lost 4 bases to trimming and J lost 0 bases; unmatched junction nucleotides: 0. CDR1 and CDR2 (germline): SGHTA, FQGNSA. CDR3 protein: CASSWDSSNQPQHF. The CDR3 DNA follows: TGTGCCAGCAGCTGGGACAGTAGCAATCAGCCCCAGCATTTT.

This chain uses TRBV7-9 with TRBJ2-4, with D perhaps matching TRBD1 (5 bases). CDR3 length: 15 residues. Trimming took 9 bases from V and 3 from J, leaving 18 bases between them. Germline V gene sequence: CDR1 SEHNR, CDR2 FQNEAQ (reference sequence). CDR3 in DNA: TGTGCCAGTAATGAACTTGACAGCCACAAAAACATTCAGTACTTC. Translation gives CASNELDSHKNIQYF.

About this clone: The missing conserved phenylalanine or tryptophan at the end of this CDR3 makes a read error likely. The chain carries TRBV5-5 and TRBJ1-3; D remains ambiguous. V was clipped by 0 bases and J by 2 bases, with 18 bases between them. From germline, CDR1 is SGHKS and CDR2 YYEKEE (reference sequence). The CDR3 is 18 amino acids. The CDR3 bases are TGTGCCAGCAGCTTGGCCATAGCGGAGGATGATACTGGAAACACCATATATATT. Its protein is CASSLAIAEDDTGNTIYI.

V gene TRBV2 combines with J gene TRBJ1-1, with D hard to call. In germline, CDR1 is SNHLY, CDR2 FYNNEI. This CDR3 is 14 amino acids long. V lost 2 bases, J lost 1 base, and 8 bases lay in between. The chain's CDR3 is CASSEYGRNTEAFF. CDR3 coding DNA: TGTGCCAGCAGTGAATATGGGAGGAACACTGAAGCTTTCTTT.

This clone was detected a few times. V gene TRBV7-6 combines with J gene TRBJ1-5; 8 bases are a match to TRBD1. Germline trimming cut 6 bases from V and 4 bases from J; bases unmatched to any gene: 2. The length of the CDR3 is 13 residues. The germline gives CDR1 SGHVS, CDR2 FNYEAQ. The CDR3 DNA is TGTGCCAGCAGTCGACAGGGGAATCAGCCCCAGCATTTT. This gives the protein CASSRQGNQPQHF.

The chain has TRBV27 and TRBJ2-7, with D perhaps TRBD2 (5 bases). CDR1 MNHEY and CDR2 SMNVEV come from the germline V gene (reference sequence). The CDR3 loop spans 13 amino acids. V lost 3 bases and J lost 6, with 12 bases in between. The CDR3 bases are TGTGCCAGCAGTTTTCGGGGTCCAGTCGAGCAGTACTTC. Protein sequence: CASSFRGPVEQYF.

The V gene is TRBV6-1, the J gene TRBJ1-1; D gene unclear. Germline CDR1 MNHNS, CDR2 SASEGT. The CDR3 consists of 14 residues. The V end lost 5 bases, the J end lost 1 base, and 11 bases lay between the germline ends. This CDR3 is CASSSTRGNTEAFF. The CDR3 region has the DNA TGTGCCAGCAGTTCCACGAGAGGGAACACTGAAGCTTTCTTT.

V gene TRBV6-1 combines with J gene TRBJ1-2; no clear D. This CDR3 contains 14 residues. Germline values: CDR1 MNHNS, CDR2 SASEGT. V lost 4 bases, J lost 6 bases, and 15 bases lay in between. The CDR3 region has the DNA TGTGCCAGCAGTGGCGTTACGATGCCCAATGGCTACACCTTC. This sequence encodes CASSGVTMPNGYTF.

This clone was picked up one time. The chain recombines TRBV10-2 with TRBJ1-1; possibly TRBD1 for D (5 bases). The CDR3 has 13 residues. Trimming pared 5 bases from V and 1 base from J, leaving 8 bases between. Germline V gives CDR1 WSHSY, CDR2 SAAADI. The DNA of the CDR3 is TGCGCCAGCAGTTTGACAGAGAACACTGAAGCTTTCTTT. Translated, it gives CASSLTENTEAFF.

The chain joins TRBV27 to TRBJ2-3; no firm D call. Trimming removed 0 bases at V and 6 bases at J, with 10 bases between. Looked up from germline, CDR1 is MNHEY and CDR2 is SMNVEV (reference sequence). The CDR3 totals 14 residues. CDR3 nucleotides: TGTGCCAGCAGTTTATCCACCATCCGGGATACGCAGTATTTT. It is translated as CASSLSTIRDTQYF.

The count of this clone is one. This rearrangement joins TRBV6-1 to TRBJ2-7; 7 nucleotides line up with TRBD2. This CDR3 comprises 13 residues. CDR1 is MNHNS, CDR2 SASEGT, per germline. Unmatched junction bases numbered 7, after V lost 11 bases and J lost 0 bases. The CDR3 spells CAAGDYSSYEQYF. The CDR3 DNA is TGTGCCGCCGGGGACTACTCCTCCTACGAGCAGTACTTC.

V gene TRBV6-5 combines with J gene TRBJ1-4; D is ambiguous. The V end lost 5 bases, the J end lost 0 bases, and 7 bases lay between the germline ends. The CDR3 is made up of 14 amino acids. The germline gives CDR1 MNHEY, CDR2 SVGAGI. The DNA of the CDR3 is TGTGCCAGCAGTCCGACAACAACTAATGAAAAACTGTTTTTT. Its protein is CASSPTTTNEKLFF.

V gene TRBV19 combines with J gene TRBJ1-5; D is undetermined. Germline CDR1 is LNHDA and CDR2 is SQIVND (reference sequence). The CDR3 totals 15 residues. The germline V and J ends were trimmed by 4 bases and 6 bases, with 16 bases remaining between them. The CDR3 sequence is CASSNPSWGGQPQHF. In nucleotides, the CDR3 is TGTGCCAGTAGTAACCCGAGTTGGGGAGGTCAGCCCCAGCATTTT.

This clone was recorded only once. The V and J genes are TRBV30 and TRBJ2-3, with D maybe TRBD2 (5 bases). Germline V lookup: CDR1 GTSNPN, CDR2 SVGIG (reference sequence). The CDR3 consists of 16 residues. Trimming removed 1 base at V and 1 base at J, with 15 bases between. The CDR3 loop is CAWSAGFGSGTDTQYF. DNA for the CDR3: TGTGCCTGGAGTGCGGGGTTTGGATCCGGCACAGATACGCAGTATTTT.

V gene TRBV13 combines with J gene TRBJ1-1; 7 nucleotides line up with TRBD1. This CDR3 spans 14 amino acids. Germline V CDR1 and CDR2: PRHDT, FYEKMQ (reference sequence). CDR3 loop: CASNRAGTDTEAFF. DNA for the CDR3: TGTGCTTCCAATCGGGCAGGGACAGACACTGAAGCTTTCTTT.

The rearrangement joins TRBV6-5 to TRBJ1-1; D unclear. V was pared by 2 bases and J by 1 base, with 8 bases between. Germline-derived CDR1 and CDR2 are MNHEY and SVGAGI. This CDR3 comprises 14 residues. The CDR3 sequence is CASSYKSGNTEAFF. In DNA form, the CDR3 reads TGTGCCAGCAGTTACAAATCAGGGAACACTGAAGCTTTCTTT.

This clone was counted once. The chain combines TRBV6-5 with TRBJ2-7; D might be TRBD2 (5 bases). From germline, CDR1 is MNHEY and CDR2 SVGAGI. Deletions cut 2 bases from V and 7 bases from J, with 15 bases between. The CDR3 extends over 14 amino acids. CDR3 bases: TGTGCCAGCAGTTACCACGGACGGGAAACAGAGCAGTACTTC. Translating gives CASSYHGRETEQYF.

This chain links TRBV6-1 with TRBJ2-1, with D uncertain. V shed 10 bases and J shed 6 bases, with 10 bases lying between them. The CDR3 loop spans 11 amino acids. Germline V lookup: CDR1 MNHNS, CDR2 SASEGT. The CDR3 region is CATSVGNEQFF. The CDR3 nucleotides read TGTGCCACCTCAGTTGGCAATGAGCAGTTCTTC.

The rearrangement uses TRBV6-6 and TRBJ2-1; D is possibly TRBD1 (6 bases). Germline CDR1 MNHNY, CDR2 SVGAGI (reference sequence). Trimming took 5 bases from V and 3 from J, leaving 11 bases between them. This CDR3 is 14 amino acids long. CDR3 nucleotide sequence: TGTGCCAGCAGTCCCGAGGGGGACTACAATGAGCAGTTCTTC. Amino acid sequence: CASSPEGDYNEQFF.

The V gene is TRBV5-4, the J gene TRBJ2-2; 7 bases agree with TRBD2. This CDR3 has 14 residues. Germline loops: CDR1 SGHNT, CDR2 YYREEE (reference sequence). V was clipped by 2 bases and J by 3 bases; unmatched bases: 1. CDR3 sequence: CASSFGGYTGELFF. CDR3 DNA sequence: TGTGCCAGCAGCTTCGGGGGGTACACCGGGGAGCTGTTTTTT.

This clone occurred a few times. This chain connects TRBV6-5 to TRBJ1-6; D perhaps matches TRBD1 (5 bases). The germline V and J ends were trimmed by 2 bases and 5 bases, with 10 bases remaining between them. The CDR3 has 15 amino acids. Germline assignment: CDR1 MNHEY and CDR2 SVGAGI. The CDR3 protein is CASSYTGTDNSPLHF. The DNA of the CDR3 is TGTGCCAGCAGTTACACAGGAACTGATAATTCACCCCTCCACTTT.

This chain joins TRBV6-6 and TRBJ1-3; 7 positions agree with TRBD1. The CDR3 has 14 amino acids. Germline trimming cut 2 bases from V and 4 bases from J; bases unmatched to any gene: 2. CDR1 MNHNY and CDR2 SVGAGI come from the germline V gene (reference sequence). The CDR3 nucleotides are TGTGCCAGCAGTTACGACAGGGTCGGAAACACCATATATTTT. It is translated as CASSYDRVGNTIYF.

The rearrangement links TRBV7-2 to TRBJ1-2; 8 bases are shared with TRBD1. This CDR3 has 14 residues. V lost 4 bases, J lost 6 bases, and 7 bases stayed unmatched. Germline V gives CDR1 SGHTA, CDR2 FQGNSA. This CDR3 is CASSWTGKEDGYTF. The CDR3 nucleotides read TGTGCCAGCAGCTGGACAGGGAAAGAAGATGGCTACACCTTC.

The chain recombines TRBV6-1 with TRBJ2-3, with 8 bases aligning to TRBD2. Germline V CDR1 and CDR2: MNHNS, SASEGT. The CDR3 runs to 17 residues. The J segment lost 2 bases and the V segment lost 4 bases, leaving 11 bases of the junction unmatched. CDR3 DNA sequence: TGTGCCAGCAGTGGATCTAGGGCGGGGGGTTACACAGATACGCAGTATTTT. Translated: CASSGSRAGGYTDTQYF.